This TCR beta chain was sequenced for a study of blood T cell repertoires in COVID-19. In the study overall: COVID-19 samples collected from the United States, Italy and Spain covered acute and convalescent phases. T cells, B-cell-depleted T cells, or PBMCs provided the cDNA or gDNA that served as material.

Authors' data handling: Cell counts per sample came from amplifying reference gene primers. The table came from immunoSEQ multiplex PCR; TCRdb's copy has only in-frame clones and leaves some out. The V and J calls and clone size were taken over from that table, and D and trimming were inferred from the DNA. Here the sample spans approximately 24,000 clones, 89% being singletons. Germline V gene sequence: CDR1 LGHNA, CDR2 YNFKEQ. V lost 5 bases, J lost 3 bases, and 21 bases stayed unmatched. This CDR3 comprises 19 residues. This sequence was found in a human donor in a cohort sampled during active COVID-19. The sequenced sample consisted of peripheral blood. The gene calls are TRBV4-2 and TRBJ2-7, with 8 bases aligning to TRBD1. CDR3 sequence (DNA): TGTGCCAGCAGCGCGAGGTTGATACAGGGGGTTCAACGGGTCTACGAGCAGTACTTC. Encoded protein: CASSARLIQGVQRVYEQYF.